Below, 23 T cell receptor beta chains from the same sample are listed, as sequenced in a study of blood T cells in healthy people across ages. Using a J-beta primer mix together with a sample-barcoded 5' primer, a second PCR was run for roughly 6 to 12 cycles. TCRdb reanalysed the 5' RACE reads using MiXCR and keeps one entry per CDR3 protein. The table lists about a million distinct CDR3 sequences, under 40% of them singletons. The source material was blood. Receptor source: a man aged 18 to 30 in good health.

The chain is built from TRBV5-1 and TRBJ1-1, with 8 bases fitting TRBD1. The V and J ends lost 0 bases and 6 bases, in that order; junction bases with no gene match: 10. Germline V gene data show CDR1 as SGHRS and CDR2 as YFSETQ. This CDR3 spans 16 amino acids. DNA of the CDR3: TGCGCCAGCAGCTTGGTTCCGGACAGGGTTAACCCTGAAGCTTTCTTT. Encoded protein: CASSLVPDRVNPEAFF.

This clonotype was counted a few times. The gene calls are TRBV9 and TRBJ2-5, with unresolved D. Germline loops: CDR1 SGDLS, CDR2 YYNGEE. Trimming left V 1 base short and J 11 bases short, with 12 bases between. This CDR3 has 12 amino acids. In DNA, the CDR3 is TGTGCCAGCAGCGTAAATGAGATAATGCAGTACTTC. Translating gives CASSVNEIMQYF.

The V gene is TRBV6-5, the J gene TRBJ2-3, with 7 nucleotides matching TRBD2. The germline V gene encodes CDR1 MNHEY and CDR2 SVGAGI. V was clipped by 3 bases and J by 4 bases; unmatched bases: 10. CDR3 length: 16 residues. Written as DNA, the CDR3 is TGTGCCAGCAGTTATACCTTGGCGGGGGTGGCAGATACGCAGTATTTT. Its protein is CASSYTLAGVADTQYF.

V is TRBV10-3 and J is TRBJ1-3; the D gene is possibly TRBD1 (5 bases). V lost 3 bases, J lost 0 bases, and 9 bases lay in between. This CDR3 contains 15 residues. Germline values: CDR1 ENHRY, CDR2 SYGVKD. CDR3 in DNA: TGTGCCATCAGTGACAGGGAGTACTCTGGAAACACCATATATTTT. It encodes CAISDREYSGNTIYF.

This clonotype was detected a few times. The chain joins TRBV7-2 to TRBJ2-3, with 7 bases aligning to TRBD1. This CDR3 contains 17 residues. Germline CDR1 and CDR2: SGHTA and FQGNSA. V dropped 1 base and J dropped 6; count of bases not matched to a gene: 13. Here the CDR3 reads CASSLVLYRGKGDTQYF. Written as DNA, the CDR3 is TGTGCCAGCAGCTTAGTCTTGTACAGGGGAAAAGGGGATACGCAGTATTTT.

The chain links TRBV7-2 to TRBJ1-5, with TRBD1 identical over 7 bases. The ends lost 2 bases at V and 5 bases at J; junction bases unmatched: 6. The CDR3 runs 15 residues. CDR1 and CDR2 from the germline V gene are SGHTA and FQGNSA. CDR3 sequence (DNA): TGTGCCAGCAGCTTATCCGGGGACAGAGATCAGCCCCAGCATTTT. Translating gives CASSLSGDRDQPQHF.

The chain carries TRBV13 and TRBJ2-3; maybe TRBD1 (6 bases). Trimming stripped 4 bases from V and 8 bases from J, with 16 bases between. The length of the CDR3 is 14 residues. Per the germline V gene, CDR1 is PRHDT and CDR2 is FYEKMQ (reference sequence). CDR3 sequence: CASSSQGSRGTQYF. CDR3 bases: TGTGCCAGCAGCTCCCAGGGGTCCAGGGGTACGCAGTATTTT.

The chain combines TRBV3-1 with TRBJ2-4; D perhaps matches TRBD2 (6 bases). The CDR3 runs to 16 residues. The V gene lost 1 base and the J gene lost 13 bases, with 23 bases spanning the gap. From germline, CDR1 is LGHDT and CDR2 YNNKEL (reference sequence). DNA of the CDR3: TGTGCCAGCAGCCAAGCATCGCCTACTAGCTACAATGAGCAGTACTTC. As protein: CASSQASPTSYNEQYF.

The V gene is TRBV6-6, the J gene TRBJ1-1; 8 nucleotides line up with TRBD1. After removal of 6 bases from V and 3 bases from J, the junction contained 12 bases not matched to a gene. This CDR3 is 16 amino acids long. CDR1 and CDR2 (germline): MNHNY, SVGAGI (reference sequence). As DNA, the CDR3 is TGTGCCAGCAGCCCCGGACAGGGTGTTCAGGACACTGAAGCTTTCTTT. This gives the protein CASSPGQGVQDTEAFF.

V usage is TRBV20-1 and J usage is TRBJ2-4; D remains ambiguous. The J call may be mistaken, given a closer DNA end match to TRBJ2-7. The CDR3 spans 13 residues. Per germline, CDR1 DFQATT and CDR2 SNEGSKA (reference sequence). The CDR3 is CSARSPLAYEQYF. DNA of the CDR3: TGCAGTGCTAGATCCCCGCTAGCCTACGAGCAGTACTTC.

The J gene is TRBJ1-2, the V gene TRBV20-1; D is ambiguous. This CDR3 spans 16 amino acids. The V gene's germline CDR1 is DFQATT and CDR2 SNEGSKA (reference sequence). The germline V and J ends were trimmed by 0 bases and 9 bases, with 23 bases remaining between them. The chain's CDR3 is CSARESGGRFLGSYTF. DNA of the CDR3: TGCAGTGCTAGAGAGTCAGGAGGGAGATTCTTAGGTAGCTACACCTTC.

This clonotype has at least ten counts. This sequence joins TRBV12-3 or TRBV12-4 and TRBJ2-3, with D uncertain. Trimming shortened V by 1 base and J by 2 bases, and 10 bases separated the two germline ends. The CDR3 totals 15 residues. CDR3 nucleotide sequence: TGTGCCAGCAGTTTAGGCAGGTCTTACACAGATACGCAGTATTTT. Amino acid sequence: CASSLGRSYTDTQYF.

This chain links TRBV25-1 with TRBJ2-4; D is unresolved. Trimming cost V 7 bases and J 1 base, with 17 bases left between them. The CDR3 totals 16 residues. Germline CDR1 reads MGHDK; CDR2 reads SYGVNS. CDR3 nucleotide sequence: TGTGCCAGCAAATCCGGGCGACGAGCGGCCAAAAACATTCAGTACTTC. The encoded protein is CASKSGRRAAKNIQYF.

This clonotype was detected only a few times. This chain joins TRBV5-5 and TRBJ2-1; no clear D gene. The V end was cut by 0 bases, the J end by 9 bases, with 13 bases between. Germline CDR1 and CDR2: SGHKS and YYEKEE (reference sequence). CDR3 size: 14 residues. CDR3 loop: CASSLATVASEQFF. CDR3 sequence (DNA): TGTGCCAGCAGCTTGGCCACCGTGGCATCTGAGCAGTTCTTC.

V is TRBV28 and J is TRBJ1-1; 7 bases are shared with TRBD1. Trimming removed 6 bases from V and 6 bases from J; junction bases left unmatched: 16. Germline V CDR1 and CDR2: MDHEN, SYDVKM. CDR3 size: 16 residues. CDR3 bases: TGTGCCAGCAGACCTGACAGGGCGGGCGGCAACGCTGAAGCTTTCTTT. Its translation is CASRPDRAGGNAEAFF.

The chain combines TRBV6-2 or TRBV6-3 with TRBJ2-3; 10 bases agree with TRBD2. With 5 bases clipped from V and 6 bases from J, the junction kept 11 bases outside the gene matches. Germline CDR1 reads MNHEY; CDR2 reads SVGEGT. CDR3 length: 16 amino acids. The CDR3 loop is CASSPLAGKPSDTQYF. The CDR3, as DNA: TGTGCCAGCAGTCCACTAGCGGGGAAACCCTCGGATACGCAGTATTTT.

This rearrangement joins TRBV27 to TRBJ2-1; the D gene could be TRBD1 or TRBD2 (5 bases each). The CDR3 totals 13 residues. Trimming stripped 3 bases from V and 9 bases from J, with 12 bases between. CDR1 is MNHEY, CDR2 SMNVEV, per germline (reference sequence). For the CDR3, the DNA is TGTGCCAGCAGTTTTGTGGGGACGGCTGAGCAGTTCTTC. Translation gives CASSFVGTAEQFF.

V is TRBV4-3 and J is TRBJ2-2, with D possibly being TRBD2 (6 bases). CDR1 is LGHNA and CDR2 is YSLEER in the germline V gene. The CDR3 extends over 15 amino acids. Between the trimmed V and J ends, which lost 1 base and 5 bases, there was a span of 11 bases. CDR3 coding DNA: TGCGCCAGCAGCCAAGGAAGGGGAGGAACCGGGGAGCTGTTTTTT. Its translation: CASSQGRGGTGELFF.

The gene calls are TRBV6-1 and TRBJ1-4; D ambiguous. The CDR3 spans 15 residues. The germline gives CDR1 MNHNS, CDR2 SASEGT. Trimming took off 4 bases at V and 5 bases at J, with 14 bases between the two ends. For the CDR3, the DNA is TGTGCCAGCAGTGGTTACCGGGCCGGGAATGAAAAACTGTTTTTT. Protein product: CASSGYRAGNEKLFF.

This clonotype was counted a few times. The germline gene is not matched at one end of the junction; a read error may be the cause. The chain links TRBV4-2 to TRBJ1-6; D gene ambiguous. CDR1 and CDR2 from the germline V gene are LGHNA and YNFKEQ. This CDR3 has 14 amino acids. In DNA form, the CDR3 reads TGTGCCAGCAGCCAGCGACGGATTGATTCACCCCCCCACTTT. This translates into CASSQRRIDSPPHF.

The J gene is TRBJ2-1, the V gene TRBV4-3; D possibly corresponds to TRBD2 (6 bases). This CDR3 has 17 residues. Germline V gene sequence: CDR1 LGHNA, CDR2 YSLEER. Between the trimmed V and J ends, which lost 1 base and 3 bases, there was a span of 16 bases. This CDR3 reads CASSQVGGAGRYNEQFF. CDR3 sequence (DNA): TGCGCCAGCAGCCAAGTTGGAGGTGCGGGGCGCTACAATGAGCAGTTCTTC.

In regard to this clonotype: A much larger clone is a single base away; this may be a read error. As DNA, the CDR3 is TGTGCCAGCCTTGAACGGGAGGTAGGGTACGATGAGCAGTTCTTC. Encoded protein: CASLEREVGYDEQFF. The chain recombines TRBV28 with TRBJ2-1; 7 bases align to TRBD2. The CDR3 runs 15 residues. V lost 8 bases to trimming and J lost 8 bases; unmatched junction nucleotides: 15. Per germline, CDR1 MDHEN and CDR2 SYDVKM. Together with reference TRBV28 and TRBJ2-1, the CDR3 gives the full variable domain: DVKVTQSSRYLVKRTGEKVFLECVQDMDHENMFWYRQDPGLGLRLIYFSYDVKMKEKGDIPEGYSVSREKKERFSLILESASTNQTSMYLCASLEREVGYDEQFFGPGTRLTVL.

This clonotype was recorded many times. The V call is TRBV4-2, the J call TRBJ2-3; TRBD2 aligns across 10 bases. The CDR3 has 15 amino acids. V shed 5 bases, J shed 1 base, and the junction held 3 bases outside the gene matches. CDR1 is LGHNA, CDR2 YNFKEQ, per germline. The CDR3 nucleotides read TGTGCCAGCAGCTTTACTAGCGGGGGCACAGATACGCAGTATTTT. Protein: CASSFTSGGTDTQYF.